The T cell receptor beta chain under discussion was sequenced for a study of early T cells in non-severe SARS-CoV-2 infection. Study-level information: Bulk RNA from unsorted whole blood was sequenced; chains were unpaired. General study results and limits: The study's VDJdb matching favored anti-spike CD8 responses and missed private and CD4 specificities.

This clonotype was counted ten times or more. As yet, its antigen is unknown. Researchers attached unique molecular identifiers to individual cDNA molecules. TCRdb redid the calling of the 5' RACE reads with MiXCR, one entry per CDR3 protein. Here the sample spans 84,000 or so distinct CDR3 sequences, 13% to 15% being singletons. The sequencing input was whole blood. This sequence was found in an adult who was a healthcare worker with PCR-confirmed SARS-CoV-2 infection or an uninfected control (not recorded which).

CDR3 in amino acids: CASSFDTREYGYTF. CDR3 bases: TGTGCCAGCAGCTTCGACACAAGGGAATATGGCTACACCTTC. The chain combines TRBV13 with TRBJ1-2; no clear D. Germline lookup yields CDR1 PRHDT and CDR2 FYEKMQ (reference sequence). The CDR3 extends over 14 amino acids. V was cut by 3 bases and J by 5 bases, with 13 bases left in between. Full variable domain (remainder filled in from reference TRBV13 and TRBJ1-2): AAGVIQSPRHLIKEKRETATLKCYPIPRHDTVYWYQQGPGQDPQFLISFYEKMQSDKGSIPDRFSAQQFSDYHSELNMSSLELGDSALYFCASSFDTREYGYTFGSGTRLTVV.